Below, 30 T cell receptor beta chains from the same sample are listed, as sequenced in a study of T cells after posttransplantation cyclophosphamide. Treatment was busulfan-fludarabine conditioning, a marrow graft, and cyclophosphamide on days +3 and +4. Only in-frame clones appear in the TCRdb table, and some are missing; sequencing was by immunoSEQ multiplex PCR. This sample carries approximately 8,000 clones, none of them present only once. This material consisted of PBMCs, taken after an allogeneic stem cell transplant with post-transplant cyclophosphamide. These receptors were taken from a male patient in his thirties who received an allogeneic stem cell transplant from an unrelated donor, was CMV-positive, and had acute and chronic GVHD. The T cells may partly be graft donor cells.

Ten or more counts support this clone. The genes are TRBV5-1 and TRBJ1-2; TRBD1 might be the D (5 bases). This CDR3 region has 15 residues. Trimming took 4 bases from V and 0 from J, leaving 13 bases between them. Germline CDR1 reads SGHRS; CDR2 reads YFSETQ. DNA for the CDR3: TGCGCCAGCAGCCGGGCGGACAATGCTAACTATGGCTACACCTTC. Its translation: CASSRADNANYGYTF.

By share of the sample, this clone is medium-sized. The chain links TRBV28 to TRBJ2-2; TRBD2 matches at 12 bases. Germline CDR1 MDHEN, CDR2 SYDVKM. The CDR3 loop spans 17 amino acids. V lost 0 bases to trimming and J lost 6 bases; unmatched junction nucleotides: 5. The CDR3 loop reads CASSLWVLAGGPGELFF. The DNA of the CDR3 is TGTGCCAGCAGTTTATGGGTTCTAGCGGGAGGGCCCGGGGAGCTGTTTTTT.

This clone was recorded at least ten times. This rearrangement joins TRBV12-3 or TRBV12-4 to TRBJ1-3, with a tentative D call TRBD1 (6 bases). Trimming cost V 1 base and J 0 bases, with 10 bases left between them. The CDR3 length is 16 residues. The CDR3 sequence is CASSLGGLFSGNTIYF. In nucleotides, the CDR3 is TGTGCCAGCAGTTTAGGGGGGCTCTTCTCTGGAAACACCATATATTTT.

In this sample, this clone turned up many times. The V call is TRBV6-2 or TRBV6-3, the J call TRBJ1-2; 8 bases fit TRBD1. V shed 10 bases and J 7 bases; nucleotides not matched to a gene: 14. The CDR3 is 14 residues long. CDR1 is MNHEY and CDR2 is SVGEGT in the germline V gene. CDR3 sequence: CATQEPGTGPGYTF. The CDR3 DNA reads as TGTGCCACACAGGAACCCGGGACAGGACCTGGCTACACCTTC.

Many counts were recorded for this clone. The chain links TRBV29-1 to TRBJ1-1; 7 bases fit TRBD1. Per the germline V gene, CDR1 is SQVTM and CDR2 is ANQGSEA. This CDR3 is 10 amino acids long. V lost 7 bases and J lost 8; bases outside the gene matches: 4. In DNA, the CDR3 is TGCAGCGCTGAGACAGGGGAAGCTTTCTTT. Translating gives CSAETGEAFF.

There are many counts of this clone. This chain joins TRBV25-1 and TRBJ1-2; the D gene is possibly TRBD1 (6 bases). V lost 5 bases, J lost 7 bases, and 14 bases lay in between. Looked up from germline, CDR1 is MGHDK and CDR2 is SYGVNS. The CDR3 is 13 residues long. The DNA for the CDR3 is TGTGCCAGCAGTCAACAGGGTTGGGGTGGCTACACCTTC. Translating it yields CASSQQGWGGYTF.

This clone is categorized as medium-sized (0.01 to 0.1%). CDR3 coding DNA: TGCGCCAGCAGCGGGGGACAGGGGACGTACGAGCAGTACTTC. Encoded protein: CASSGGQGTYEQYF. J is TRBJ2-7 and V is TRBV5-1; TRBD1 aligns across 10 bases. Germline V lookup: CDR1 SGHRS, CDR2 YFSETQ. The CDR3 sequence is 14 residues long. Trimming at V came to 4 bases and at J to 4 bases, leaving 5 bases not matched to a gene.

This clone is medium-sized by share. This chain connects TRBV25-1 to TRBJ1-4, with D tentatively TRBD1 (6 bases). The ends were cut back, 5 bases at V and 0 bases at J, with 13 bases in the middle. The germline CDR1 and CDR2 sequences are MGHDK and SYGVNS. CDR3 length equals 16 residues. CDR3 bases: TGTGCCAGCAGTACCCGAGGGGGAGCAACTAATGAAAAACTGTTTTTT. Translated: CASSTRGGATNEKLFF.

This clone was detected many times. The rearrangement links TRBV18 to TRBJ1-2; the D gene is possibly TRBD1 (6 bases). In germline, CDR1 is KGHSH, CDR2 LQKENI. This CDR3 spans 15 amino acids. Trimming took 5 bases from V and 0 from J, leaving 13 bases between them. CDR3 bases: TGTGCCAGCTCAATACAGGGTGGAGCTAACTATGGCTACACCTTC. Its translation: CASSIQGGANYGYTF.

At least ten counts were recorded for this clone. The chain joins TRBV13 to TRBJ1-2; D remains unclear. With 5 bases removed from V and 7 bases from J, the gap between germline ends came to 17 bases. Per germline, CDR1 PRHDT and CDR2 FYEKMQ (reference sequence). The CDR3 extends over 14 amino acids. The DNA of the CDR3 is TGTGCCAGCAGCGAAACCGCGGCGTTGGGTGGCTACACCTTC. Residues: CASSETAALGGYTF.

There are many counts of this clone. The rearrangement uses TRBV6-5 and TRBJ1-3; 7 bases are a match to TRBD1. After removal of 8 bases from V and 0 bases from J, the junction contained 7 bases not matched to a gene. The germline gives CDR1 MNHEY, CDR2 SVGAGI. The CDR3 sequence is 15 residues long. In DNA form, the CDR3 reads TGTGCCAGCGGAACCGACAGGGTCTCTGGAAACACCATATATTTT. This gives the protein CASGTDRVSGNTIYF.

By frequency in the sample, this clone is medium-sized. This chain connects TRBV19 to TRBJ2-1, with D possibly matching TRBD1 (6 bases). The V end was cut by 4 bases, the J end by 16 bases, with 20 bases between. The CDR3 consists of 13 residues. The germline gives CDR1 LNHDA, CDR2 SQIVND (reference sequence). Written as DNA, the CDR3 is TGTGCCAGTAGTAAGGGGCCAGGGGCCGGGCCCTTCTTC. It translates to CASSKGPGAGPFF.

Ten or more counts support this clone. The chain is built from TRBV29-1 and TRBJ2-2; the match to TRBD2 covers 8 bases. The CDR3 runs 14 residues. The V gene end was trimmed by 4 bases and the J gene end by 3 bases; junction bases not matched to a gene: 4. In germline, CDR1 is SQVTM, CDR2 ANQGSEA. This CDR3 is CSVGGGRYTGELFF. In DNA, the CDR3 is TGCAGCGTTGGCGGGGGGAGGTACACCGGGGAGCTGTTTTTT.

This clone has at least ten counts. The chain carries TRBV7-6 and TRBJ1-2, with a weak D call TRBD1 (5 bases). V lost 1 base to trimming and J lost 8 bases, with 20 bases between them. The CDR3 is 16 residues long. The germline CDR1 and CDR2 sequences are SGHVS and FNYEAQ. The CDR3 spells CASSLEVSGRSEGYTF. The DNA for the CDR3 is TGTGCCAGCAGCTTAGAGGTCTCAGGGCGCTCCGAAGGCTACACCTTC.

This clone was observed at least ten times. This chain uses TRBV12-3 or TRBV12-4 with TRBJ2-1; 7 bases agree with TRBD2. This CDR3 region has 12 residues. With V trimmed by 8 bases and J by 6 bases, 4 bases remained unmatched. CDR3 DNA: TGTGCCAGCGGAACTAGCGCCAATGAGCAGTTCTTC. This translates into CASGTSANEQFF.

In its sample, this clone was seen a few times. The chain combines TRBV5-6 with TRBJ2-7; 8 bases map to TRBD1. The CDR3 loop spans 14 amino acids. Germline loops: CDR1 SGHDT, CDR2 YYEEEE. V gave up 4 bases and J gave up 0 bases; unmatched junction bases: 3. The CDR3 sequence is CASSRDRSSYEQYF. The DNA of the CDR3 is TGTGCCAGCAGCCGGGACAGGAGCTCCTACGAGCAGTACTTC.

This clone came up many times. The CDR3, as DNA: TGTGCCAGCAGTTACGATCGAACGGGAACCTCTAGCGCGTCTGGGGCCAACGTCCTGACTTTC. Its protein is CASSYDRTGTSSASGANVLTF. The rearrangement links TRBV6-2 or TRBV6-3 to TRBJ2-6, with D tentatively TRBD2 (6 bases). Trimming left V 2 bases short and J 1 base short, with 24 bases between. The CDR3 contains 21 residues. The V gene's germline CDR1 is MNHEY and CDR2 SVGEGT.

This clone was picked up many times. The rearrangement uses TRBV6-5 and TRBJ2-1, with 9 bases lining up with TRBD2. The length of the CDR3 is 15 residues. V was pared by 0 bases and J by 3 bases, with 0 bases of the junction left unmatched. Germline assignment: CDR1 MNHEY and CDR2 SVGAGI. The CDR3 DNA is TGTGCCAGCAGTTACTCGCGGGAGGGCTACAATGAGCAGTTCTTC. Translation: CASSYSREGYNEQFF.

This clone was seen many times. The chain joins TRBV5-5 to TRBJ2-3, with 10 bases fitting TRBD2. J was trimmed by 5 bases and V by 3 bases; bases with no gene match: 6. From germline, CDR1 is SGHKS and CDR2 YYEKEE (reference sequence). CDR3 size: 15 residues. This chain's CDR3 is CASSSGSGGGDTQYF. CDR3 DNA sequence: TGTGCCAGCAGCTCAGGAAGCGGGGGGGGAGATACGCAGTATTTT. Looking up the rest from reference TRBV5-5 and TRBJ2-3 gives the full variable domain: DAGVTQSPTHLIKTRGQQVTLRCSPISGHKSVSWYQQVLGQGPQFIFQYYEKEERGRGNFPDRFSARQFPNYSSELNVNALLLGDSALYLCASSSGSGGGDTQYFGPGTRLTVL.

There are many counts of this clone. This chain joins TRBV7-2 and TRBJ1-2; D unclear. With 5 bases removed from V and 4 bases from J, the gap between germline ends came to 17 bases. The germline gives CDR1 SGHTA, CDR2 FQGNSA. CDR3 length: 15 residues. CDR3 in amino acids: CASSRELGEGYGYTF. The DNA for the CDR3 is TGTGCCAGCAGCCGCGAGTTAGGAGAGGGCTATGGCTACACCTTC.

In this sample, this clone turned up many times. J is TRBJ1-5 and V is TRBV19; 10 bases match TRBD1. CDR1 LNHDA and CDR2 SQIVND come from the germline V gene (reference sequence). CDR3 size: 17 residues. V trimming: 3 bases; J trimming: 4 bases; junction bases outside the gene matches: 9. CDR3 in DNA: TGTGCCAGTAGTATTTTAGGGGACAGGGGCCTTAATCAGCCCCAGCATTTT. Its translation is CASSILGDRGLNQPQHF.

This clone was recorded many times. The chain uses TRBV11-3 and TRBJ1-4, with TRBD1 matching over 7 bases. The CDR3 is 14 residues long. Per the germline V gene, CDR1 is SGHNT and CDR2 is YENEEA. V trimming: 2 bases; J trimming: 7 bases; junction bases outside the gene matches: 4. CDR3 in amino acids: CASSLRDSAEKLFF. The CDR3 bases are TGTGCCAGCAGCTTAAGGGACAGTGCTGAAAAACTGTTTTTT. Full variable domain (outside the CDR3, taken from reference TRBV11-3 and TRBJ1-4): EAGVVQSPRYKIIEKKQPVAFWCNPISGHNTLYWYLQNLGQGPELLIRYENEEAVDDSQLPKDRFSAERLKGVDSTLKIQPAELGDSAVYLCASSLRDSAEKLFFGSGTQLSVL.

This clone was picked up many times. This rearrangement joins TRBV4-3 to TRBJ2-1; 8 bases match TRBD2. The CDR3 is made up of 15 amino acids. Germline CDR1 reads LGHNA; CDR2 reads YSLEER. With 4 bases clipped from V and 3 bases from J, the junction kept 5 bases outside the gene matches. Written as DNA, the CDR3 is TGCGCCAGCAGCCGAGGGCGGGAGGTCTACAATGAGCAGTTCTTC. Its translation is CASSRGREVYNEQFF.

This clone has at least ten counts. The CDR3 spells CASRPRTGNEKLFF. CDR3 DNA sequence: TGTGCCAGTAGACCAAGGACAGGGAATGAAAAACTGTTTTTT. J is TRBJ1-4 and V is TRBV19, with 8 bases aligning to TRBD1. The junction had 5 bases not matched to a gene; V was cut back by 6 bases and J by 5 bases. Germline-derived CDR1 and CDR2 are LNHDA and SQIVND (reference sequence). This CDR3 region has 14 residues.

This clone was recorded many times. The chain links TRBV10-1 to TRBJ2-2, with D unresolved. Per the germline V gene, CDR1 is WNHNN and CDR2 is SYGVQD (reference sequence). The CDR3 extends over 14 amino acids. The V end was cut by 2 bases, the J end by 6 bases, with 10 bases between. Here the CDR3 DNA reads TGCGCCAGCAGTGAGATTGTAAAGGCCGGGGAGCTGTTTTTT. Protein: CASSEIVKAGELFF.

This clone showed up many times. The CDR3 protein is CASSRDRGGEQYF. CDR3 in DNA: TGTGCCAGCAGTCGGGACAGGGGGGGCGAGCAGTACTTC. The chain links TRBV12-3 or TRBV12-4 to TRBJ2-7; TRBD1 aligns across 11 bases. V was clipped by 5 bases and J by 6 bases; unmatched bases: 3. There are 13 residues in the CDR3.

This clone occurred many times. The V and J genes are TRBV7-2 and TRBJ1-1; TRBD1 might be the D (6 bases). The ends were cut back, 1 base at V and 5 bases at J, with 14 bases in the middle. Germline assignment: CDR1 SGHTA and CDR2 FQGNSA. The CDR3 spans 15 residues. DNA of the CDR3: TGTGCCAGCAGCTTAGATACAGGGTGGGAGACTGAAGCTTTCTTT. This translates into CASSLDTGWETEAFF.

This clone was counted ten times or more. V and J are TRBV7-6 and TRBJ1-3; no reliable D call. Trimming cost V 4 bases and J 6 bases, with 10 bases left between them. Per germline, CDR1 SGHVS and CDR2 FNYEAQ. CDR3 length: 13 residues. The CDR3 reads CASSSSPANTIYF. The CDR3 bases are TGTGCCAGCAGCTCCAGTCCTGCAAACACCATATATTTT.

There are many counts of this clone. The chain carries TRBV7-6 and TRBJ2-1, with no clear D. V was pared by 4 bases and J by 9 bases, with 7 bases between. CDR3 length equals 11 residues. Germline CDR1 and CDR2: SGHVS and FNYEAQ. The CDR3 nucleotides read TGTGCCAGCAGCTCCCGCGGTGAGCAGTTCTTC. Encoded protein: CASSSRGEQFF.

This clone was picked up many times. This sequence joins TRBV11-2 and TRBJ2-2, with a weak D call TRBD2 (5 bases). Germline V lookup: CDR1 SGHAT, CDR2 FQNNGV. V lost 7 bases to trimming and J lost 3 bases, with 15 bases between them. CDR3 length: 15 amino acids. The DNA for the CDR3 is TGTGCCAGCACCCCCCGGTACGGGGACACCGGGGAGCTGTTTTTT. It yields the protein CASTPRYGDTGELFF.